These 5 T cell receptor beta chains were sequenced from one sample in a study of shared clonotypes between healthy human individuals. CD45RO-negative cells were positively selected for CCR7, leaving out terminally differentiated effector memory CD45RA+ cells. The table came from immunoSEQ multiplex PCR; TCRdb's copy has only in-frame clones and leaves some out. Of about 1,800,000 clones listed, about 95% were seen once; the top ten hold 1.2%. Sequenced sample: naive CD8+ T cells sorted from blood. The receptors come from a man between 18 and 35 years old in good health.

This chain links TRBV4-1 with TRBJ1-3, with D perhaps matching TRBD1 (6 bases). Germline loops: CDR1 MGHRA, CDR2 YSYEKL. The CDR3 contains 16 residues. Trimming removed 1 base from V and 4 bases from J, with 14 bases in between. CDR3 in amino acids: CASSQGAGASGNTIYF. DNA of the CDR3: TGCGCCAGCAGCCAAGGGGCGGGGGCGTCAGGAAACACCATATATTTT.

The rearrangement uses TRBV7-9 and TRBJ2-5, with D uncertain. Germline CDR1 SEHNR, CDR2 FQNEAQ (reference sequence). V lost 5 bases and J 0 bases, leaving 10 bases between the germline ends. This CDR3 is 14 amino acids long. CDR3 protein: CASSPSWDQETQYF. DNA for the CDR3: TGTGCCAGCAGCCCCTCGTGGGACCAAGAGACCCAGTACTTC. Full variable domain (missing parts from reference TRBV7-9 and TRBJ2-5): DTGVSQNPRHKITKRGQNVTFRCDPISEHNRLYWYRQTLGQGPEFLTYFQNEAQLEKSRLLSDRFSAERPKGSFSTLEIQRTEQGDSAMYLCASSPSWDQETQYFGPGTRLLVL.

This clone was recorded once. The rearrangement uses TRBV7-8 and TRBJ1-5; D unclear. Trimming shortened V by 7 bases and J by 2 bases, and 3 bases separated the two germline ends. Germline V gene sequence: CDR1 SGHVS, CDR2 FQNEAQ. The CDR3 spans 11 residues. The CDR3 sequence: CASMGNQPQHF. CDR3 in DNA: TGTGCCAGCATGGGCAATCAGCCCCAGCATTTT.

The genes are TRBV7-9 and TRBJ1-4; D is uncertain. Trimming took 8 bases from V and 10 from J, leaving 2 bases between them. The CDR3 covers 8 residues. Germline lookup yields CDR1 SEHNR and CDR2 FQNEAQ (reference sequence). The CDR3 DNA reads TGTGCCAGCCCAAAACTGTTTTTT. Amino acids: CASPKLFF.

Of note for this clone: Distinct nucleotide sequences in the sample also encode this CDR3. This sequence joins TRBV5-4 and TRBJ2-1, with TRBD1 as a possible D gene (7 bases). The germline gives CDR1 SGHNT, CDR2 YYREEE (reference sequence). The CDR3 loop spans 13 amino acids. Trimming cost V 5 bases and J 5 bases, with 11 bases left between them. CDR3 sequence reads: CASRRDSHNEQFF. CDR3 sequence (DNA): TGTGCCAGCAGGCGGGACAGCCACAATGAGCAGTTCTTC.